The rows below give T cell receptor beta chains drawn from one sample of a study of shared clonotypes between healthy human individuals. Repertoires were generated with immunoSEQ multiplex PCR, while TCRdb's copy carries only in-frame clones and drops some. This sample has more than 400,000 clones, with more than 95% found just once. Material for sequencing was naive CD4+ T cells sorted from blood. These receptors were taken from a woman aged 25 to 39 in good health. Each CDR3 is given with its conserved first and last residue. The D gene is left open where the match is weak. Rows may omit the clone size; those that give it use once, few, many or a size class.

TRBV5-6	TRBJ1-1	.	.	TGTGCCAGCAGCTTGGACGGTCCGGCAGGGCGGAGGGAAGCTTTCTTT	CASSLDGPAGRREAFF
TRBV5-1	TRBJ2-7	.	TRBD2	TGCGCCAGCAGCTCTAGCGGGAGCGCTTACGAGCAGTACTTC	CASSSSGSAYEQYF
TRBV19	TRBJ1-2	.	.	TGTGCCAGTAGTATCCGGGGCCGGACACCTACTAACTATGGCTACACCTTC	CASSIRGRTPTNYGYTF
TRBV28	TRBJ2-7	.	.	TGTGCCAGCACCGACTCTTTACTTACGGCCTACGAGCAGTACTTC	CASTDSLLTAYEQYF
TRBV18	TRBJ2-7	.	.	TGTGCCAGCTCACCAGGTGCCGCCAAGTCCCACGAGCAGTACTTC	CASSPGAAKSHEQYF
TRBV5-6	TRBJ1-1	.	.	TGTGCCAGCAGCTTGGCCATTCTTTTGAACACTGAAGCTTTCTTT	CASSLAILLNTEAFF
TRBV13	TRBJ2-1	.	TRBD2	TGTGCCAGCAGCTTAGGACTAGCGGGGTACAATGAGCAGTTCTTC	CASSLGLAGYNEQFF
TRBV2	TRBJ1-5	.	.	TGTGCCAGCAGTGAGATGGCCCGCAATCAGCCCCAGCATTTT	CASSEMARNQPQHF
TRBV28	TRBJ1-2	.	.	TGTGCCAGCAGTTTGACAGAGATTAACTATGGCTACACCTTC	CASSLTEINYGYTF
TRBV7-9	TRBJ1-1	.	.	TGTGCCAGCAGCGAAAACAGGGTGAACACTGAAGCTTTCTTT	CASSENRVNTEAFF
TRBV7-2	TRBJ2-2	.	TRBD2	TGTGCCAGCAGCTTACTCGCAACGGGACTAGCGATCACCGGGGAGCTGTTTTTT	CASSLLATGLAITGELFF
TRBV11-2	TRBJ1-1	.	.	TGTGCCAGCAGCTTAGTGTTACAGGAAGCTTTCTTT	CASSLVLQEAFF
TRBV4-2	TRBJ2-2	.	TRBD2	TGTGCCAGCAGCGGACTAGCGGGCACCGGGGAGCTGTTTTTT	CASSGLAGTGELFF
TRBV9	TRBJ2-7	.	TRBD2	TGTGCCAGCAGCGTAGGTGCGGGAGGGCTCCACGAGCAGTACTTC	CASSVGAGGLHEQYF
TRBV10-3	TRBJ2-7	.	.	TGTGCCATCAGTGGAGTCAGCTCCTACGAGCAGTACTTC	CAISGVSSYEQYF
TRBV7-8	TRBJ1-4	.	.	TGTGCCAGCAGCTTAGACAGGAAGGAAAAACTGTTTTTT	CASSLDRKEKLFF
TRBV7-8	TRBJ2-3	.	.	TGTGCCAGCAGCTGGGGTGCCAGCACAGATACGCAGTATTTT	CASSWGASTDTQYF
TRBV6-1	TRBJ1-1	.	TRBD1	TGTGCCAGCAGTGAGTTACAGGGGGTATACACTGAAGCTTTCTTT	CASSELQGVYTEAFF
TRBV12-5	TRBJ2-1	once	.	TGTGCTAGTGGTTTGGACAGATACAATGAGCAGTTCTTC	CASGLDRYNEQFF
TRBV11-2	TRBJ2-5	.	TRBD2	TGTGCCAGCAGCAGATTAGCGGGAGGGCTTCAAGAGACCCAGTACTTC	CASSRLAGGLQETQYF
TRBV19	TRBJ1-5	.	.	TGTGCCAGTAGCCATATGATACAGGGAAATAGCAATCAGCCCCAGCATTTT	CASSHMIQGNSNQPQHF
TRBV27	TRBJ1-5	.	.	TGTGCCAGCAGTTCGAGAGACAGCTTGAATAGCAATCAGCCCCAGCATTTT	CASSSRDSLNSNQPQHF
TRBV28	TRBJ1-5	.	.	TGTGCCAGCAGATCTCCCACCCGCGGGGTGCGGAATCAGCCCCAGCATTTT	CASRSPTRGVRNQPQHF
TRBV20-1	TRBJ1-1	.	.	TGCAGTGCTCGGGACACCCAGGGAGCTTTCTTT	CSARDTQGAFF
TRBV7-9	TRBJ2-7	.	.	TGTGCCAGCAGCTTAGCGCGGTACGAGCAGTACTTC	CASSLARYEQYF
TRBV4-1	TRBJ2-1	.	TRBD2	TGCGCCAGCAGCCCCGTAGCGGGAAGCAGGTTCTTC	CASSPVAGSRFF
TRBV11-1	TRBJ2-1	.	.	TGTGCCAGCAGGCGGGGTGGTTCCTACAATGAGCAGTTCTTC	CASRRGGSYNEQFF
TRBV29-1	TRBJ2-7	.	.	TGCAGCGTTCGCGGAGGGCGTACAGGGGAATCCTACGAGCAGTACTTC	CSVRGGRTGESYEQYF